A selection of T cell receptor beta chains follows, all from one sample in a study of Ad26.COV2.S vaccination and SARS-CoV-2 variants. Sequenced by immunoSEQ multiplex PCR; TCRdb stores in-frame clones only, minus some. The sample carries approximately 340,000 clones, roughly 85% recorded once. The sequencing here drew on peripheral blood, taken in a trial of Ad26.COV2.S vaccine versus placebo. The receptors stem from a person between 18 and 59 years old who received the Ad26.COV2.S COVID-19 vaccine or a placebo. The CDR3 runs from the conserved cysteine through the conserved F or W. The order of the fields is D gene, clone size, J gene, V gene, CDR3 protein. The D gene is left open where the match is weak. Clone sizes are given selectively: once, few, many, or a class where the clone is expanded.

>.|.|TRBJ1-1|TRBV5-5
CASSYTALTGRAEAFF
>.|.|TRBJ2-7|TRBV3-1/TRBV3-2
CASSPRTVGIGQYF
>.|.|TRBJ2-2|TRBV5-1
CASSLRDAGELFF
>.|.|TRBJ2-5|TRBV5-1
CASSLARGGGETQYF
>TRBD1|many|TRBJ2-2|TRBV29-1
CSVEGDRVTGELFF
>TRBD2|.|TRBJ2-7|TRBV6-5
CASSYGQASGTYEQYF
>.|.|TRBJ2-1|TRBV12-5
CASDGGVSYNEQFF
>.|.|TRBJ1-1|TRBV5-1
CASSLVPHKNTEAFF
>.|.|TRBJ2-1|TRBV14
CASRRSGGGDEQFF
>.|once|TRBJ1-5|TRBV28
CASSLNSPKPQHF
>.|.|TRBJ2-5|TRBV18
CASSTDGQETQYF
>.|.|TRBJ2-2|TRBV5-6
CASSLALQAGELFF
>TRBD2|.|TRBJ2-1|TRBV4-3
CASSQDSSGYYNEQFF
>.|.|TRBJ1-2|TRBV30
CAWSLSLYSLGGGYTF
>.|.|TRBJ1-1|TRBV19
CASSFGGGVNTEAFF
>.|.|TRBJ2-4|TRBV10-1
CASSESSGQNIQYF
>.|.|TRBJ1-4|TRBV7-9
CASSARTGQAEKLFF
>TRBD2|.|TRBJ2-7|TRBV5-1
CASSLGEGLVYEQYF
>.|.|TRBJ1-5|TRBV28
CASSPRTGSNQPQHF
>TRBD2|.|TRBJ2-1|TRBV5-4
CASSRASGGRYNEQFF
>TRBD1|.|TRBJ1-3|TRBV5-8
CASSSYRGDRGNTIYF
>.|.|TRBJ2-5|TRBV10-1
CASSGTVQETQYF
>TRBD1|.|TRBJ2-7|TRBV29-1
CSVPGQRSYEQYF
>.|once|TRBJ2-1|TRBV5-8
CASSLAQGGGANEQFF
>.|.|TRBJ2-6|TRBV18
CASSPGGAGANVLTF
>.|.|TRBJ1-1|TRBV6-5
CAVGAWGTEAFF
>TRBD2|.|TRBJ2-1|TRBV3-1/TRBV3-2
CASSYGGGASGPFYEQFF
>.|.|TRBJ1-5|TRBV9
CASSGAYSNQPQHF
>.|.|TRBJ2-3|TRBV9
CASSAYPSTDTQYF
>TRBD2|.|TRBJ2-7|TRBV5-1
CASSPGLAGGPDEQYF
>.|.|TRBJ1-5|TRBV5-6
CASSWGGVRGNQPQHF
>.|.|TRBJ2-5|TRBV18
CASSPYAGDRVRQETQYF
>TRBD1|few|TRBJ1-1|TRBV5-5
CASSLRGQESRGNTEAFF
>.|.|TRBJ2-5|TRBV24-1
CATSDTLTGTPTQYF
>TRBD1|.|TRBJ1-2|TRBV13
CASGSAARTGKHYGYTF
>.|.|TRBJ1-1|TRBV3-1/TRBV3-2
CASSPTDRLNTEAFF
>TRBD2|.|TRBJ2-3|TRBV27
CASSLVAGVVDTQYF
>.|.|TRBJ2-7|TRBV2
CASRTGQIAWDF
>TRBD1|.|TRBJ2-7|TRBV6-1
CASSESQGQGSGEQYF
>.|.|TRBJ1-6|TRBV4-1
CASSQIRAALSSPLHF
>TRBD2|.|TRBJ2-3|TRBV7-9
CASSPSKLAGGFTDTQYF
>.|.|TRBJ2-3|TRBV25-1
CASSAVGDLDTQYF
>.|.|TRBJ1-6|TRBV18
CASSPQGDRYSPLHF
>.|.|TRBJ1-1|TRBV15
CATSRLLTSPEAFF
>TRBD1|.|TRBJ2-7|TRBV4-3
CASSQDHRTGSYEQYF
>.|.|TRBJ1-2|TRBV5-4
CASSLGGRDYGYTF
>TRBD1|.|TRBJ1-1|TRBV29-1
CSGRNRGTEAFF
>.|.|TRBJ1-2|TRBV3-1/TRBV3-2
CASSQDCLVHYGYTF
>TRBD2|.|TRBJ2-1|TRBV10-3
CAIRSRTSGSIDEQFF
>.|.|TRBJ2-7|TRBV2
CASSLYFLREQYF